The 26 T cell receptor beta chains in this list originate from one sample, sequenced in a study of T-cell memory formation after mild COVID-19. Using its own MiXCR run on the 5' RACE reads, TCRdb lists one record per CDR3 protein. The table records about 130,000 distinct CDR3 sequences, 15% to 20% of them present only once. Sequencing was carried out using PBMCs or a T cell subset sorted from them (not recorded which). These receptors all come from a young man who had mild COVID-19 (a few samples of this study predate the infection). Cell type and time point are not known.

Only a few counts were recorded for this clonotype. CDR3 in amino acids: CACNRGRVFNEQYF. The CDR3 DNA reads TGTGCCTGTAACAGGGGAAGGGTTTTCAACGAGCAGTACTTC. V gene TRBV30 combines with J gene TRBJ2-7; 7 bases are shared with TRBD1. With 6 bases clipped from V and 5 bases from J, the junction kept 13 bases outside the gene matches. Germline V gene lookup returns CDR1 GTSNPN and CDR2 SVGIG (reference sequence). CDR3 length: 14 amino acids.

This clonotype was seen more than once but under ten times. The V and J genes are TRBV4-3 and TRBJ2-5, with 12 nucleotides matching TRBD2. The CDR3 is 17 residues long. Germline assignment: CDR1 LGHNA and CDR2 YSLEER. Trimming took 4 bases from V and 2 from J; bases not matched to a gene: 8. CDR3 in amino acids: CASSLNPTSGGQETQYF. In DNA, the CDR3 is TGCGCCAGCAGCCTAAACCCGACTAGCGGGGGTCAAGAGACCCAGTACTTC.

This clonotype appeared many times. The rearrangement uses TRBV4-2 and TRBJ2-3; D is unclear. Trimming pared 3 bases from V and 4 bases from J, leaving 2 bases between. The CDR3 loop spans 11 amino acids. Per the germline V gene, CDR1 is LGHNA and CDR2 is YNFKEQ. The CDR3 loop is CASSHSDTQYF. CDR3 bases: TGTGCCAGCAGCCACTCAGATACGCAGTATTTT.

The V gene is TRBV5-4, the J gene TRBJ2-7; D is perhaps TRBD1 or TRBD2 (6 bases each). Germline lookup yields CDR1 SGHNT and CDR2 YYREEE (reference sequence). The CDR3 runs to 14 residues. Trimming took off 2 bases at V and 0 bases at J, with 9 bases between the two ends. In nucleotides, the CDR3 is TGTGCCAGCAGCTTAGGGGGGTACTCCTACGAGCAGTACTTC. It encodes CASSLGGYSYEQYF.

This clonotype was counted only a few times. The chain uses TRBV29-1 and TRBJ2-5; perhaps TRBD1 as D (6 bases). This CDR3 contains 13 residues. Per germline, CDR1 SQVTM and CDR2 ANQGSEA. V lost 3 bases and J 5 bases, leaving 13 bases between the germline ends. DNA of the CDR3: TGCAGCGTTGACTCAGGGGCTGGGGAGACCCAGTACTTC. This translates into CSVDSGAGETQYF. Supplemented by reference TRBV29-1 and TRBJ2-5, the full variable domain reads SAVISQKPSRDICQRGTSLTIQCQVDSQVTMMFWYRQQPGQSLTLIATANQGSEATYESGFVIDKFPISRPNLTFSTLTVSNMSPEDSSIYLCSVDSGAGETQYFGPGTRLLVL.

A single count supports this clonotype. The chain links TRBV7-2 to TRBJ1-1, with 7 positions matching TRBD1. The CDR3 extends over 14 amino acids. Germline values: CDR1 SGHTA, CDR2 FQGNSA. The junction had 6 bases not matched to a gene; V was cut back by 4 bases and J by 4 bases. The CDR3 is CASSSRGKTTEAFF. The CDR3 bases are TGTGCCAGCAGCTCCAGGGGGAAGACCACTGAAGCTTTCTTT.

This rearrangement joins TRBV7-9 to TRBJ1-1, with 8 bases aligning to TRBD1. The CDR3 extends over 15 amino acids. The J segment lost 5 bases and the V segment lost 3 bases, leaving 8 bases of the junction unmatched. Germline CDR1 reads SEHNR; CDR2 reads FQNEAQ (reference sequence). The CDR3 DNA is TGTGCCAGCAGCTTTGACAGGGGTGGTCGGACTGAAGCTTTCTTT. Its protein product is CASSFDRGGRTEAFF.

The chain links TRBV7-2 to TRBJ2-3, with unresolved D. The CDR3 spans 14 residues. From germline, CDR1 is SGHTA and CDR2 FQGNSA. V was clipped by 5 bases and J by 4 bases, with 13 bases between them. DNA of the CDR3: TGTGCCAGCAGCAGGACCGGCAGTGCAGATACGCAGTATTTT. The encoded protein is CASSRTGSADTQYF.

This chain connects TRBV5-1 to TRBJ2-3; 7 bases map to TRBD2. The trim removed 5 bases at V and 4 bases at J, leaving 13 bases unmatched. The germline CDR1 and CDR2 sequences are SGHRS and YFSETQ. The CDR3 consists of 16 residues. The chain's CDR3 is CASRMSGSGGADTQYF. CDR3 nucleotide sequence: TGCGCCAGCAGGATGTCGGGGTCGGGGGGAGCAGATACGCAGTATTTT.

This clonotype was detected many times. V gene TRBV5-1 combines with J gene TRBJ2-1; D may be TRBD1 (6 bases). CDR3 length: 12 residues. Trimming shortened V by 4 bases and J by 7 bases, and 9 bases separated the two germline ends. Germline CDR1 reads SGHRS; CDR2 reads YFSETQ. The CDR3 loop reads CASSGRGNEQFF. In nucleotides, the CDR3 is TGCGCCAGCAGCGGCAGGGGAAATGAGCAGTTCTTC.

There are a few counts of this clonotype. The CDR3 here is CASSVDPAGTDTQYF. CDR3 DNA: TGCGCCAGCAGCGTAGACCCAGCCGGCACAGATACGCAGTATTTT. This rearrangement joins TRBV5-1 to TRBJ2-3; D call uncertain. Germline CDR1 reads SGHRS; CDR2 reads YFSETQ. The CDR3 length is 15 residues. V shed 4 bases and J shed 1 base, with 13 bases lying between them.

V usage is TRBV7-2 and J usage is TRBJ2-3, with a tentative D call TRBD1 (5 bases). Germline assignment: CDR1 SGHTA and CDR2 FQGNSA. The germline V and J ends were trimmed by 2 bases and 4 bases, with 7 bases remaining between them. This CDR3 region has 13 residues. CDR3 amino acids: CASSLRQSDTQYF. DNA of the CDR3: TGTGCCAGCAGCTTAAGACAGTCAGATACGCAGTATTTT. Looking up the rest from reference TRBV7-2 and TRBJ2-3 gives the full variable domain: GAGVSQSPSNKVTEKGKDVELRCDPISGHTALYWYRQSLGQGLEFLIYFQGNSAPDKSGLPSDRFSAERTGGSVSTLTIQRTQQEDSAVYLCASSLRQSDTQYFGPGTRLTVL.

The chain uses TRBV2 and TRBJ2-1, with D possibly being TRBD2 (5 bases). Germline loops: CDR1 SNHLY, CDR2 FYNNEI. The V gene lost 6 bases and the J gene lost 2 bases, with 14 bases spanning the gap. CDR3 length equals 15 residues. CDR3 in amino acids: CASRAGGYTYNEQFF. DNA of the CDR3: TGTGCCAGCAGGGCAGGAGGCTATACCTACAATGAGCAGTTCTTC.

The genes are TRBV20-1 and TRBJ1-5, with TRBD1 identical over 8 bases. Trimming cost V 6 bases and J 0 bases; bases outside gene matches: 13. CDR3 length equals 17 residues. The germline gives CDR1 DFQATT, CDR2 SNEGSKA (reference sequence). CDR3 loop: CSATDRGFNPSNQPQHF. In nucleotides, the CDR3 is TGCAGTGCCACCGACAGGGGATTTAACCCTAGCAATCAGCCCCAGCATTTT.

This clonotype was counted between two and nine times. The chain recombines TRBV7-8 with TRBJ2-1; D is ambiguous. This CDR3 region has 14 residues. Germline V gene data show CDR1 as SGHVS and CDR2 as FQNEAQ. Between the trimmed V and J ends, which lost 1 base and 7 bases, there was a span of 11 bases. The CDR3 nucleotides are TGTGCCAGCAGCTTAGTGGTGGGCCCTAATGAGCAGTTCTTC. Translation: CASSLVVGPNEQFF. Looking up the rest from reference TRBV7-8 and TRBJ2-1 gives the full variable domain: GAGVSQSPRYKVAKRGQDVALRCDPISGHVSLFWYQQALGQGPEFLTYFQNEAQLDKSGLPSDRFFAERPEGSVSTLKIQRTQQEDSAVYLCASSLVVGPNEQFFGPGTRLTVL.

The chain joins TRBV7-2 to TRBJ2-5; TRBD2 matches at 7 bases. Germline CDR1 reads SGHTA; CDR2 reads FQGNSA. The CDR3 length is 16 residues. V dropped 2 bases and J dropped 5; count of bases not matched to a gene: 11. The CDR3 DNA follows: TGTGCCAGCAGCTTAACGAGCGGGGATTGGGTGGAGACCCAGTACTTC. This gives the protein CASSLTSGDWVETQYF.

This chain joins TRBV12-3 or TRBV12-4 and TRBJ1-1; D may be TRBD1 (6 bases). V gave up 6 bases and J gave up 1 base, with 12 bases separating them. The CDR3 length is 14 residues. CDR3 loop: CASSQQGGNTEAFF. The DNA for the CDR3 is TGTGCCAGCAGCCAACAGGGAGGGAACACTGAAGCTTTCTTT.

This chain links TRBV7-3 with TRBJ2-2, with D perhaps given as TRBD1 or TRBD2 (5 bases each). Germline assignment: CDR1 SGHTA and CDR2 FQGTGA. This CDR3 spans 18 amino acids. The V end was cut by 1 base, the J end by 2 bases, with 17 bases between. This CDR3 is CASSLIPGRRPNTGELFF. CDR3 bases: TGTGCCAGCAGCTTAATCCCGGGACGGCGGCCCAACACCGGGGAGCTGTTTTTT.

This clonotype was found a few times. V is TRBV18 and J is TRBJ1-1; D remains ambiguous. With 2 bases removed from V and 1 base from J, the gap between germline ends came to 14 bases. The CDR3 contains 16 residues. Germline V gives CDR1 KGHSH, CDR2 LQKENI. CDR3 coding DNA: TGTGCCAGCTCACCAAGGGTAGGCGGCGAGAACACTGAAGCTTTCTTT. Translating it yields CASSPRVGGENTEAFF. Complete variable domain (other parts from reference TRBV18 and TRBJ1-1): NAGVMQNPRHLVRRRGQEARLRCSPMKGHSHVYWYRQLPEEGLKFMVYLQKENIIDESGMPKERFSAEFPKEGPSILRIQQVVRGDSAAYFCASSPRVGGENTEAFFGQGTRLTVV.

In this sample, this clonotype turned up many times. The rearrangement joins TRBV5-1 to TRBJ2-4, with TRBD1 matching over 9 bases. The V and J ends lost 6 bases and 6 bases, in that order; junction bases with no gene match: 7. The CDR3 contains 14 residues. Germline V CDR1 and CDR2: SGHRS, YFSETQ. The CDR3 sequence: CASTQDRGRNIQYF. Written as DNA, the CDR3 is TGCGCCAGCACCCAGGACAGGGGACGAAACATTCAGTACTTC.

In this sample, this clonotype turned up a few times. The rearrangement links TRBV7-2 to TRBJ2-2; 8 bases are a match to TRBD1. Per germline, CDR1 SGHTA and CDR2 FQGNSA. The trim removed 5 bases at V and 7 bases at J, leaving 6 bases unmatched. The CDR3 has 14 amino acids. CDR3 region: CASSRAGGGGELFF. The DNA for the CDR3 is TGTGCCAGCAGCCGGGCAGGGGGCGGCGGGGAGCTGTTTTTT.

This clonotype was seen only a few times. The chain joins TRBV6-6 to TRBJ2-5; possibly TRBD2 for D (5 bases). Trimming left V 4 bases short and J 3 bases short, with 12 bases between. In germline, CDR1 is MNHNY, CDR2 SVGAGI (reference sequence). This CDR3 spans 14 amino acids. The CDR3 DNA sequence: TGTGCCAGCAGTTCCGAGGGTGGTGAAGAGACCCAGTACTTC. Its protein is CASSSEGGEETQYF.

This clonotype was found a few times. The gene calls are TRBV7-9 and TRBJ1-4, with D unclear. Trimming pared 0 bases from V and 7 bases from J, leaving 6 bases between. Germline CDR1 SEHNR, CDR2 FQNEAQ (reference sequence). The CDR3 loop spans 13 amino acids. The CDR3 spells CASSLAVGEKLFF. The CDR3 DNA reads as TGTGCCAGCAGCTTAGCAGTAGGTGAAAAACTGTTTTTT.

The chain recombines TRBV10-2 with TRBJ2-1; D not resolved. Trimming pared 5 bases from V and 7 bases from J, leaving 12 bases between. This CDR3 has 13 amino acids. CDR1 WSHSY and CDR2 SAAADI come from the germline V gene. The CDR3, as DNA: TGCGCCAGCAGTAAGCTAGTACGGAATGAGCAGTTCTTC. Its translation: CASSKLVRNEQFF.

This chain joins TRBV5-6 and TRBJ1-2; TRBD1 matches at 7 bases. The CDR3 extends over 15 amino acids. J was trimmed by 0 bases and V by 4 bases; bases with no gene match: 6. CDR1 SGHDT and CDR2 YYEEEE come from the germline V gene. CDR3 region: CASSVGQRSNYGYTF. The CDR3 region has the DNA TGTGCCAGCAGCGTGGGACAGCGATCTAACTATGGCTACACCTTC.

J is TRBJ2-4 and V is TRBV19, with 7 positions matching TRBD2. Per germline, CDR1 LNHDA and CDR2 SQIVND (reference sequence). Germline trimming cut 5 bases from V and 3 bases from J; bases unmatched to any gene: 13. The CDR3 covers 17 residues. The CDR3, as DNA: TGTGCCAGTAGTTGGGTCGCCTGGGGGGGTAGCAAAAACATTCAGTACTTC. Translating gives CASSWVAWGGSKNIQYF.